This entry is about one TCR beta chain. This clonotype was seen repeatedly, ten times or more. The specificity of this receptor is unknown. Within one base of it there is no much larger clone, and no base qualities were kept. This specimen's time point label, per the study, means: newly diagnosed GD, antithyroid drugs for less than 3 months. RNA was extracted from PBMCs in TRIzol for both TCR sequencing and RNA sequencing. The diagnosis of Graves' disease was made according to American Thyroid Association guidelines. Patients for the study were recruited at an endocrinology department in Xi'an, China. From each patient, nine milliliters of peripheral blood was collected into an EDTA anticoagulant tube. PBMCs were isolated by Ficoll Paque Plus density gradient separation without further T cell sorting. RNA quality was checked with an Agilent 2100 Bioanalyzer and agarose gel, and concentration with a NanoDrop 2000.

This entry comes from a study of regulatory T cells in long-lasting Graves disease (dated by TCRdb to the early 2020s). With respect to the entire study: Patients with newly diagnosed Graves' disease had been on antithyroid drugs for under 3 months. Patients with persistent Graves' disease were compared with patients with newly diagnosed Graves' disease using TCR sequencing and RNA sequencing of peripheral blood. The study was conducted in China and was registered as a clinical trial. A total of 33 samples underwent TCR sequencing, from about 13 patients with persistent Graves' disease and 20 or so patients with newly diagnosed Graves' disease. General findings and caveats noted by the study authors: Lower TCR Shannon entropy and fewer highly expanded clones were observed in persistent Graves' disease patients than in newly diagnosed patients, which suggested clonal expansion. As a limitation, the authors acknowledged that the small sample size may reduce accuracy. Sequencing and analysis were restricted to the TCR beta chain. Peripheral blood alone was examined, since thyroid tissue, which constituted the primary lesion, could not be accessed. Preferential use of TRBV28, TRBJ1-2 and TRBJ2-5 was observed in persistent disease, whereas TRBV20-1 and TRBJ2-1 were favored in newly diagnosed disease. More public clonotypes were shared among persistent patients (around 2,600) than among newly diagnosed patients (966).

The CDR3 covers 15 residues, taking in both the cysteine and the phenylalanine. CDR3 DNA only is kept here, 45 bases in frame from base 1. The junction shows trimming of 5 bases on V and 2 bases on J, plus 14 bases between the germline ends. From a lookup of the germline V gene, CDR1 and CDR2 are SGHTA and FQGNSA. The library was obtained by multiplex PCR. TCRdb names Illumina HiSeq 4000 as the instrument used. TCR beta libraries were built with iRepertoire HTBI primers and Arm-PCR amplification of CDR3 regions. Gel purification was performed on PCR products prior to sequencing. The published analysis was carried out like this. Across samples, approximately 68 TRBV and 13 to 15 TRBJ segments were identified and used for gene usage analysis of CDR3 amino acid clonotypes. Filtered high-quality paired reads were merged into contigs using COPE and FqMerger. BLAST was used to align contigs to the IMGT TRBV, TRBD and TRBJ reference genes, and CDR3 was defined following IMGT. Highly expanded clones were defined as clonotypes with a frequency above 0.1%. Repertoire diversity was measured by Shannon entropy, and V-J evenness by the Gini coefficient. A clonotype was considered public if more than one individual shared it. Using fastp trimming at Q25 and MiXCR clonotype assembly, TCRdb reanalyzed the public sequencing data and kept in-frame beta chains. Rows with a matching CDR3 protein are joined into one entry that keeps the most common DNA and genes. TCRdb's processing, not the authors', yielded these V and J calls. The sample includes 450,000 to 650,000 distinct CDR3 sequences, with about 16% observed a single time. The ten largest clonotypes hold 25% of the sample.

These data also featured in a second study, about T cells in Graves' hyperthyroidism and ophthalmopathy. The second study, in turn, reports: Graves' hyperthyroidism was defined as stable when no progression to ophthalmopathy occurred over 18 months of follow-up. Hyperthyroidism patients were aged 18 to 65 years and newly diagnosed, with disease duration of less than 2 months. Exclusion was applied to patients with uncontrolled infections, other autoimmune diseases, pregnancy or lactation. Diagnoses relied on clinical symptoms, serum thyroxine and TRAb, thyroid ultrasound and orbital computed tomography. A first-round RT-PCR of the TCR CDR3 used the HTBI primer set with the Qiagen OneStep RT-PCR kit. Blood samples also contained most of the expanded thyroid clonotypes (frequency above 0.001), which suggests that blood repertoires may reflect thyroid immune responses. A model built on a 13 V-J signature distinguished ophthalmopathy from stable hyperthyroidism, reaching roughly 88% sensitivity and under 84% specificity in cross-validation and 80%/75% in testing. During validation, the model predicted progression to ophthalmopathy a median of around six months ahead of onset, with almost 71% sensitivity and roughly 72% specificity. A discovery cohort of about 96 patients, approximately 45 with Graves' ophthalmopathy and roughly 59 with stable Graves' hyperthyroidism, was used to find distinguishing TCR V-J signatures. An independent validation cohort of fewer than 20 hyperthyroidism patients and 17 patients who later progressed to ophthalmopathy tested prospective prediction of ophthalmopathy. The roughly 91 discovery patients were randomly split 7:3 into training and test sets. Thyroid tissue and blood T-cell repertoires from several Graves' hyperthyroidism patients were also compared in the study. Once sampling was done, hyperthyroidism patients were given methimazole at a starting dose of 30 mg daily, whereas ophthalmopathy patients were given high-dose intravenous methylprednisolone. The libraries were constructed in a second round of multiplex PCR and then size-selected and purified. Paired-end sequencing of the libraries was performed with 100 bp reads on an Illumina HiSeq2000. SOAPnuke was used to process the raw data, with reads discarded if the reads contained adapters or uncalled bases, had a mean Phred below 15, or lacked an exact constant-primer or identifier match. High-quality paired reads were merged with COPE v1.2.5, and unique nucleotide sequences were defined as clonotypes. Clonotypes were aligned to IMGT TRBV, TRBD and TRBJ reference segments using MiTCR v1.1. Only V-J combinations with frequency above 0.0001, covering about 99% of repertoires, were analysed. The TCS score was defined as F50 (clonal expansion) divided by E x V (chaos), with BLOSUM62-based TCRdist calculated between CDR3 peptides within each V-J. Welch's t-statistics and random forest reduced roughly 540 V-J features to 13, which were used in a naive Bayes classifier (R e1071). Sample size was not statistically predetermined, and investigators were not blinded to group allocation. TCR Vbeta CDR3 sequencing of roughly 140 peripheral blood samples (more than 40 ophthalmopathy, roughly 72 hyperthyroidism and approximately 17 progressor patients) is reported in the paper.

The sequence is built from TRBV7-2 and TRBJ2-3, and perhaps TRBD1 as D gene, on 5 matching bases. The input for sequencing was peripheral blood mononuclear cells (PBMCs), taken at new diagnosis, from a patient treated with antithyroid drugs. This TCR was sampled from a woman aged 35 to 60 with Graves disease. Donor details come from another sample of the same person, matched by shared clones. The nucleotide sequence is TGTGCCAGCAGCCGACGGATACAGGCCACAGATACGCAGTATTTT. Translated, it gives CASSRRIQATDTQYF.